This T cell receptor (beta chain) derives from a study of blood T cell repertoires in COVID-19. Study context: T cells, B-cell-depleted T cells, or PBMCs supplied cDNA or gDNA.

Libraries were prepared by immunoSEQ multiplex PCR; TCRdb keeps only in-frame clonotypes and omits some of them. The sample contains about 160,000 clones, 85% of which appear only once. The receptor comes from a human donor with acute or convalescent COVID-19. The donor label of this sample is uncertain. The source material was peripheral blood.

DNA of the CDR3: TGTGCCACCCTGGCCGTGCTAGCGGGAAACAATGAGCAGTTCTTC. This codes for CATLAVLAGNNEQFF. The gene calls are TRBV11-2 and TRBJ2-1; the match to TRBD2 covers 9 bases. This CDR3 spans 15 amino acids. V shed 10 bases, J shed 5 bases, and the junction held 12 bases outside the gene matches. Germline V gene lookup returns CDR1 SGHAT and CDR2 FQNNGV.